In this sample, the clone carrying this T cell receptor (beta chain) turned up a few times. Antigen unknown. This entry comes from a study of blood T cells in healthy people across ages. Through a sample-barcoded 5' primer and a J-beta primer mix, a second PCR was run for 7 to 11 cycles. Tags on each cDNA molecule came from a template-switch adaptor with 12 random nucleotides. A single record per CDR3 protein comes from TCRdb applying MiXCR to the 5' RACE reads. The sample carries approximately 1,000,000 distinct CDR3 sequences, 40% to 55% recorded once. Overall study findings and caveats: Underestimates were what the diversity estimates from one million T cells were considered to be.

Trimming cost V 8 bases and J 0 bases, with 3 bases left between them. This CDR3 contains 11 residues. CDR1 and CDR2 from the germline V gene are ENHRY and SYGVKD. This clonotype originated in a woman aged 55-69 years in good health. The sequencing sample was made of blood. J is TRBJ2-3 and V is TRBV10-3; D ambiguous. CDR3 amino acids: CAILSTDTQYF. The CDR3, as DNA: TGTGCCATCCTCAGCACAGATACGCAGTATTTT.